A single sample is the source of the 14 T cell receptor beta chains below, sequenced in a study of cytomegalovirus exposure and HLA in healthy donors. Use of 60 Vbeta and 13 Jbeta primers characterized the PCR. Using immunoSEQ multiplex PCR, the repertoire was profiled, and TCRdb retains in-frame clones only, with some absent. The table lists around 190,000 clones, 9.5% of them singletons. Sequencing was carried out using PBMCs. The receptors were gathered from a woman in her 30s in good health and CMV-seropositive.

The DNA of the CDR3 is TGTGCCAGCAGTGCCGGGCTTGGGAGGGGCACAGATACGCAGTATTTT. Amino acids: CASSAGLGRGTDTQYF. The chain recombines TRBV7-8 with TRBJ2-3, with 7 bases matching TRBD2. The CDR3 runs to 16 residues. V was pared by 6 bases and J by 1 base, with 10 bases of the junction left unmatched. Germline V gene lookup returns CDR1 SGHVS and CDR2 FQNEAQ.

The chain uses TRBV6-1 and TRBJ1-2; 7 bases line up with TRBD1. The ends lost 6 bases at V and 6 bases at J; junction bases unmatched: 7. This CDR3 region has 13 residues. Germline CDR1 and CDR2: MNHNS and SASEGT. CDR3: CASRGQVVDGYTF. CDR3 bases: TGTGCCAGCAGAGGACAGGTTGTCGATGGCTACACCTTC.

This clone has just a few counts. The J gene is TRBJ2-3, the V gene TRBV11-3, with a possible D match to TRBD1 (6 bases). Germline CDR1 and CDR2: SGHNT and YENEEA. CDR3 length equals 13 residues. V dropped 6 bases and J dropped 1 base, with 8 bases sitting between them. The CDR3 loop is CASSYRGTDTQYF. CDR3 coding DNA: TGTGCCAGCAGTTACAGGGGCACAGATACGCAGTATTTT.

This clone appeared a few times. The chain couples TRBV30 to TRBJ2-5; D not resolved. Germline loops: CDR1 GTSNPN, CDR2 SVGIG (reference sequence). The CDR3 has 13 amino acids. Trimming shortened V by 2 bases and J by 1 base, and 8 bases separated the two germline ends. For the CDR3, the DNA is TGTGCCTGGAGTTACGGTATCCAAGAGACCCAGTACTTC. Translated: CAWSYGIQETQYF.

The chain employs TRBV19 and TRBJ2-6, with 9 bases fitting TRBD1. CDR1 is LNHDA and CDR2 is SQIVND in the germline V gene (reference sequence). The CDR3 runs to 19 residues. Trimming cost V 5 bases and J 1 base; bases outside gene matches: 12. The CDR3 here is CASSFRTGAKGSGANVLTF. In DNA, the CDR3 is TGTGCCAGTAGTTTTCGGACAGGGGCGAAAGGGTCTGGGGCCAACGTCCTGACTTTC.

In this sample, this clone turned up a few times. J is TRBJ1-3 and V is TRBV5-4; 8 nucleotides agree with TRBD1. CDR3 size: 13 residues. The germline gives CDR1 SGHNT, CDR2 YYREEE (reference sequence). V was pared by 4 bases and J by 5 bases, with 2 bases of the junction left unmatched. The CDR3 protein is CASSRQGRNTIYF. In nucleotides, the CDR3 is TGTGCCAGCAGCAGACAGGGGAGAAACACCATATATTTT.

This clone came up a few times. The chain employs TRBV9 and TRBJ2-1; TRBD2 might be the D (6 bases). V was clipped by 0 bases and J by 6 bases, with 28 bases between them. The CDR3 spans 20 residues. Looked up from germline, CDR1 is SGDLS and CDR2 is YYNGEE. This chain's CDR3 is CASSVALSGTLIRAGNEQFF. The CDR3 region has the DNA TGTGCCAGCAGCGTAGCCCTGTCCGGGACTCTGATCCGAGCGGGCAATGAGCAGTTCTTC.

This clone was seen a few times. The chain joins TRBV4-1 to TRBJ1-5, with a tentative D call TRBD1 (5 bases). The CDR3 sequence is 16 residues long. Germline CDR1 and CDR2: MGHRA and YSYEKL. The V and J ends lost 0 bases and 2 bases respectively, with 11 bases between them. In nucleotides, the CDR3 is TGCGCCAGCAGCCAAGAGGTTAGCAGGGGCAATCAGCCCCAGCATTTT. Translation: CASSQEVSRGNQPQHF.

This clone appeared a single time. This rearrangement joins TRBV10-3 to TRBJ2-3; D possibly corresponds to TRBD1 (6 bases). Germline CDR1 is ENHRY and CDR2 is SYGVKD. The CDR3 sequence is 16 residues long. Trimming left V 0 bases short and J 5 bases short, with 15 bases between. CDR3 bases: TGTGCCATCAGTGAGTCGGGGGCCGCCTGGGGAGATACGCAGTATTTT. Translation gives CAISESGAAWGDTQYF.

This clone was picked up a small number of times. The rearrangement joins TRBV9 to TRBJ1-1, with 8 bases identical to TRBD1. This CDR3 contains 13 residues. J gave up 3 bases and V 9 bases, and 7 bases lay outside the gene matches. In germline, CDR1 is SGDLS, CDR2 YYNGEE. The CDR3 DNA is TGTGCCACTTCAATACAGGGGGACACTGAAGCTTTCTTT. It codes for CATSIQGDTEAFF.

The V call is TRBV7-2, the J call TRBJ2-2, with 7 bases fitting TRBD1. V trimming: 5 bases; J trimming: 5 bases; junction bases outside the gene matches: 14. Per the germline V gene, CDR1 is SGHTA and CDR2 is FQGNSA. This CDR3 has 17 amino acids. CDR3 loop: CASSLGSGTATTGELFF. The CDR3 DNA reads TGTGCCAGCAGCCTTGGAAGTGGGACAGCAACTACCGGGGAGCTGTTTTTT.

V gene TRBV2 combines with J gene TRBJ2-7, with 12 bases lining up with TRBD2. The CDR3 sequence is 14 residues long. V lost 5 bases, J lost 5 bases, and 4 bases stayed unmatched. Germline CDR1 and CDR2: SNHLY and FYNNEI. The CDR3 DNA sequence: TGTGCCAGCAGTTGGACTAGCGGGAACGACGAGCAGTACTTC. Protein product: CASSWTSGNDEQYF.

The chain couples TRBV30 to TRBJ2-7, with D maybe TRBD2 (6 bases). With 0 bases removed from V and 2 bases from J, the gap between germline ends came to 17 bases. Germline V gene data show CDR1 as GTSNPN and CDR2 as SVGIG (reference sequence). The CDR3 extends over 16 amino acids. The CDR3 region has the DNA TGTGCCTGGAGTGTACAGGAAGGGCTAGCGACCTACGAGCAGTACTTC. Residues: CAWSVQEGLATYEQYF.

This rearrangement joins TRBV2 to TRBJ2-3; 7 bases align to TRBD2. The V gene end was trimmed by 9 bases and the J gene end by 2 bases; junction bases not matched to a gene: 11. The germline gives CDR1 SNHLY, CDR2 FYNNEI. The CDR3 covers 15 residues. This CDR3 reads CARVSLADNTDTQYF. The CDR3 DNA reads TGTGCCAGGGTCTCTCTAGCGGATAACACAGATACGCAGTATTTT.